This TCR beta chain was observed in a study of cytotoxic CD8 clonotypes in ibrutinib-treated CLL. About the study: Complete response was seen in 2 patients and partial in some 25; around twelve progressed and about 15 stayed remitted after a median about six years. Overall study findings and caveats: Progressing patients had sampling times that differed from those of sustained-remission patients.

TCRdb keeps only in-frame clones here, not all; method: immunoSEQ multiplex PCR. The data show 300,000 to 350,000 clones, roughly 85% seen once. Comment on this clone: What it binds is unknown.

Looked up from germline, CDR1 is SQVTM and CDR2 is ANQGSEA. J lost 3 bases, V lost 7 bases, and 9 bases had no gene match. This CDR3 has 14 residues. Sequencing was performed on PBMCs, taken before ibrutinib treatment. The J gene is TRBJ2-3, the V gene TRBV29-1; 8 bases fit TRBD2. This clonotype was obtained from a human donor with chronic lymphocytic leukemia. The CDR3 spells CSAVAGWGTDTQYF. As DNA, the CDR3 is TGCAGCGCTGTAGCGGGATGGGGTACAGATACGCAGTATTTT.